The clone carrying this TCR beta chain occurred many times. Its antigen is as yet unknown. This specimen belongs to a study of neurological immune-mediated disorders. General observations from the study: Across subjects, expanded clones had no CDR3 amino acid sequences in common, pointing to private repertoires in all groups.

Per germline, CDR1 DFQATT and CDR2 SNEGSKA (reference sequence). The CDR3 totals 12 residues. A single run covered 15-18 subjects with over 180 million TCR-beta sequences. TCRdb redid the calling of the 5' RACE reads with MiXCR, one entry per CDR3 protein. The sample has 3,000 to 4,000 distinct CDR3 sequences, about 33% seen once. Sample: CD8+ T cells from blood. V is TRBV20-1 and J is TRBJ1-2; tentatively, D is TRBD1 (6 bases). The source is a man aged 50 to 60 with HTLV-1-associated myelopathy (HAM/TSP). This CDR3 is CGEGGLDYGYTF. CDR3 DNA: TGCGGGGAGGGGGGGCTTGACTATGGCTACACCTTC.